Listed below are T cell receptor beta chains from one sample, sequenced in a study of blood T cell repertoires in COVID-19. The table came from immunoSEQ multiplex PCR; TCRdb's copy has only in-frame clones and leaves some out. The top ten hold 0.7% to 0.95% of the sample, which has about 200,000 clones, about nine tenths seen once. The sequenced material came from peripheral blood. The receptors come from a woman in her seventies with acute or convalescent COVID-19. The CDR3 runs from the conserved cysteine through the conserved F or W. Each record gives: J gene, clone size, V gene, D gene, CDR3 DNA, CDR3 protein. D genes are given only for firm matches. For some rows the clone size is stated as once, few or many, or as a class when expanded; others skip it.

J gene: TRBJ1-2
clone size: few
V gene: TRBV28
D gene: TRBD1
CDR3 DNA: TGTGCCAGCAGTTCAGCCCAGACAGGGGCAAACCATGGCTACACCTTC
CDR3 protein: CASSSAQTGANHGYTF

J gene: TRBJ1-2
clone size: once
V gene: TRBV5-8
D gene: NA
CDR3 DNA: TGTGCCAGCAGCTTCCGGACACCTAACTACACCTTC
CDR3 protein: CASSFRTPNYTF

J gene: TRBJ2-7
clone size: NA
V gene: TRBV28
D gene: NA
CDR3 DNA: TGTGCCAGCAGTAAAAACAGGCCGCCCGCCTCCTACGAGCAGTACTTC
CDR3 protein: CASSKNRPPASYEQYF

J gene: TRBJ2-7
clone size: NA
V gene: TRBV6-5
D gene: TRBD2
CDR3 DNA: TGTGCCAGCAGTTACGATGGGGAGGGCTACGAGCAGTACTTC
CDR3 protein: CASSYDGEGYEQYF

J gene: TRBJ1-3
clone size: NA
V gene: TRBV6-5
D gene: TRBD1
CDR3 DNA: TGTGCCAGCACACAGGGACAGGGGGCTTCAAACACCATATATTTT
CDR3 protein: CASTQGQGASNTIYF

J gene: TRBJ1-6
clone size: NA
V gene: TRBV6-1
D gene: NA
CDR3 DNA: TGTGCCAGCAGTGACAGGAATTCACCCCTCCACTTT
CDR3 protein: CASSDRNSPLHF

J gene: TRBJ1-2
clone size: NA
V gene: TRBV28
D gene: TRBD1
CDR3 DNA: TGTGCCAGCGCCATGGGACAGGGGCTAGACTACACCTTC
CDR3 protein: CASAMGQGLDYTF

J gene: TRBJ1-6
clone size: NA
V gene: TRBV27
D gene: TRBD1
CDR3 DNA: TGTGCCAGCAGTACGCGAACAGGGGGCGGGTCACCCCTCCACTTT
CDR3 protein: CASSTRTGGGSPLHF

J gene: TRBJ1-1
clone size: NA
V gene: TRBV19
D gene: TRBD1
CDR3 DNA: TGTGCCAGTACCCCGGGACAGGCGAACACTGAAGCTTTCTTT
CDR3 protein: CASTPGQANTEAFF

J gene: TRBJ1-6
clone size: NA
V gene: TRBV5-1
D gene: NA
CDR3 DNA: TGCGCCAGCAGCTTGGGCGCGATGTCACCCCTCCACTTT
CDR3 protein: CASSLGAMSPLHF

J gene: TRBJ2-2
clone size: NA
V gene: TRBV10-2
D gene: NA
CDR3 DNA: TGCGCCAGCAGTGACTGGGGCGCGAACACCGGGGAGCTGTTTTTT
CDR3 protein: CASSDWGANTGELFF

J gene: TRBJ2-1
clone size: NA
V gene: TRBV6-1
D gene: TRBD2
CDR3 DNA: TGTGCCAGCAGTCAAGCGGGAGACTACAATGAGCAGTTCTTC
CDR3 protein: CASSQAGDYNEQFF

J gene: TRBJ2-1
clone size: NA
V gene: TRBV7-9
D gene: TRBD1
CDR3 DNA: TGTGCCAGCAGCCCACAGGGGGGTTCCTACAATGAGCAGTTCTTC
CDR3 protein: CASSPQGGSYNEQFF

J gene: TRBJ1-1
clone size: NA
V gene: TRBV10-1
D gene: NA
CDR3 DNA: TGCGCCAGCAGTGAGCCCCGGGACAACACGAACACTGAAGCTTTCTTT
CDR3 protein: CASSEPRDNTNTEAFF

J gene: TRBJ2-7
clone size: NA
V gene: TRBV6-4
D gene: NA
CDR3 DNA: TGTGCCAGCAGCAGGGGTCACTACGAGCAGTACTTC
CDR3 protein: CASSRGHYEQYF

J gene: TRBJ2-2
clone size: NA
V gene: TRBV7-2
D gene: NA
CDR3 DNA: TGTGCCAGCAGTCTTTACGGGGAGCTGTTTTTT
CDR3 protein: CASSLYGELFF

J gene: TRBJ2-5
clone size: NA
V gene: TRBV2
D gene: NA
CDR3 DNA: TGTGCCACCCGACAGGACCTACCGCAAGAGACCCAGTACTTC
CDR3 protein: CATRQDLPQETQYF

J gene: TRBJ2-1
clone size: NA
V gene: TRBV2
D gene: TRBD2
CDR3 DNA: TGTGCCAGCAGTGAAATAGCGGGAGGGCCGGCTACCTACAATGAGCAGTTCTTC
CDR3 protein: CASSEIAGGPATYNEQFF

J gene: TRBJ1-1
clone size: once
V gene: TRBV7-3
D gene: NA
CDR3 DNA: TGTGCCAGCAGCTTAAATCCGGGGGGCCTGGTGAACACTGAAGCTTTCTTT
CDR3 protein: CASSLNPGGLVNTEAFF

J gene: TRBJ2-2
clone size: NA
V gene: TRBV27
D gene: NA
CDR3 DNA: TGTGCCAGCAGTTCCCGGACAGTGAACACCGGGGAGCTGTTTTTT
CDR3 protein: CASSSRTVNTGELFF

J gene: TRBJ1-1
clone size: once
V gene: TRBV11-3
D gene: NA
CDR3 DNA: TGTGCCAGCAGCCCACGGACAAGCTCGAACACTGAAGCTTTCTTT
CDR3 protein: CASSPRTSSNTEAFF

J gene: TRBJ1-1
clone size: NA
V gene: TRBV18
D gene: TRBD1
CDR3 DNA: TGTGCCAGCTCACCAAGCCAGGGGGCGCGGGGCACTGAAGCTTTCTTT
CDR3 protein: CASSPSQGARGTEAFF

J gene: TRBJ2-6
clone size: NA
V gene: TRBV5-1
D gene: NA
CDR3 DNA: TGCGCCAGCAGCTTGGCCGGGTCTGGGGCCAACGTCCTGACTTTC
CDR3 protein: CASSLAGSGANVLTF

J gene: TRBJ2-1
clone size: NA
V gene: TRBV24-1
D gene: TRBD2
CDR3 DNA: TGTGCCACCAGCGGGACTAGCGGGAAGTTTGAGCAGTTCTTC
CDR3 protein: CATSGTSGKFEQFF